Presented here are 15 T cell receptor beta chains from one specimen sequenced in a study of T cell changes during pregnancy in multiple sclerosis. Sequencing used immunoSEQ multiplex PCR; TCRdb keeps in-frame clones, though not all of them. The sample yields roughly 42,000 clones, roughly nine tenths seen once. The sample in question was CD4+ T cells from peripheral blood mononuclear cells, obtained in the first trimester of pregnancy. These receptors came from a female donor with multiple sclerosis, enrolled in a pregnancy study.

This sequence joins TRBV18 and TRBJ2-1; 9 positions agree with TRBD1. The CDR3 runs to 17 residues. The V gene end was trimmed by 3 bases and the J gene end by 0 bases; junction bases not matched to a gene: 6. Germline V lookup: CDR1 KGHSH, CDR2 LQKENI. CDR3 bases: TGTGCCAGCTCACCCCGCGGACAGGGGAGCTCCTACAATGAGCAGTTCTTC. The encoded protein is CASSPRGQGSSYNEQFF.

The chain recombines TRBV7-2 with TRBJ2-3; D uncertain. The CDR3 spans 14 residues. The germline CDR1 and CDR2 sequences are SGHTA and FQGNSA. With 0 bases removed from V and 1 base from J, the gap between germline ends came to 5 bases. CDR3 nucleotide sequence: TGTGCCAGCAGCTTAGCAACGGGCACAGATACGCAGTATTTT. It is translated as CASSLATGTDTQYF. Drawing the rest from reference TRBV7-2 and TRBJ2-3, the complete variable domain is GAGVSQSPSNKVTEKGKDVELRCDPISGHTALYWYRQSLGQGLEFLIYFQGNSAPDKSGLPSDRFSAERTGGSVSTLTIQRTQQEDSAVYLCASSLATGTDTQYFGPGTRLTVL.

This chain connects TRBV29-1 to TRBJ2-5, with TRBD2 as a possible D gene (5 bases). V lost 4 bases and J 4 bases, leaving 13 bases between the germline ends. There are 13 residues in the CDR3. The germline CDR1 and CDR2 sequences are SQVTM and ANQGSEA. The DNA for the CDR3 is TGCAGCGTTGCGGGGTTTAACGGAGAGACCCAGTACTTC. Encoded protein: CSVAGFNGETQYF. Full variable domain (rest looked up from reference TRBV29-1 and TRBJ2-5): SAVISQKPSRDICQRGTSLTIQCQVDSQVTMMFWYRQQPGQSLTLIATANQGSEATYESGFVIDKFPISRPNLTFSTLTVSNMSPEDSSIYLCSVAGFNGETQYFGPGTRLLVL.

This sequence joins TRBV6-5 and TRBJ2-2; no clear D. This CDR3 is 14 amino acids long. Germline-derived CDR1 and CDR2 are MNHEY and SVGAGI. V was shortened by 7 bases and J by 1 base, with 10 bases between the two germline ends. As DNA, the CDR3 is TGTGCCAGCAAACCTAGGAGGAACACCGGGGAGCTGTTTTTT. Residues: CASKPRRNTGELFF.

The CDR3 protein is CASSSPDRGNTEAFF. CDR3 DNA: TGTGCCAGCAGTAGCCCAGACAGGGGGAACACTGAAGCTTTCTTT. The chain couples TRBV28 to TRBJ1-1; 8 bases agree with TRBD1. The germline CDR1 and CDR2 sequences are MDHEN and SYDVKM. The CDR3 has 15 amino acids. V lost 5 bases and J lost 1; bases outside the gene matches: 6.

V gene TRBV9 combines with J gene TRBJ2-5, with 10 bases lining up with TRBD2. Trimming removed 0 bases from V and 5 bases from J; junction bases left unmatched: 7. Germline V lookup: CDR1 SGDLS, CDR2 YYNGEE. This CDR3 contains 16 residues. In nucleotides, the CDR3 is TGTGCCAGCAGCGTAGGGCCAGCGGGAGGGCAGGAGACCCAGTACTTC. Amino acid sequence: CASSVGPAGGQETQYF. The whole variable domain, filled in from reference TRBV9 and TRBJ2-5, reads DSGVTQTPKHLITATGQRVTLRCSPRSGDLSVYWYQQSLDQGLQFLIQYYNGEERAKGNILERFSAQQFPDLHSELNLSSLELGDSALYFCASSVGPAGGQETQYFGPGTRLLVL.

The genes are TRBV18 and TRBJ2-7, with D perhaps matching TRBD2 (7 bases). The CDR3 has 17 amino acids. Trimming took off 4 bases at V and 7 bases at J, with 26 bases between the two ends. Germline loops: CDR1 KGHSH, CDR2 LQKENI. The CDR3 DNA sequence: TGTGCCAGCTCACGTCTAGGTGCGCGGGGGCCCCCTGATGAGCAGTACTTC. Translating gives CASSRLGARGPPDEQYF.

This chain uses TRBV6-5 with TRBJ1-2; 9 bases are a match to TRBD1. The CDR3 length is 14 residues. V shed 6 bases, J shed 2 bases, and the junction held 4 bases outside the gene matches. The germline gives CDR1 MNHEY, CDR2 SVGAGI. In nucleotides, the CDR3 is TGTGCCAGCAGCCACGGGACAGGGAACTATGGCTACACCTTC. It is translated as CASSHGTGNYGYTF.

The table lists this clone with a few counts. V and J are TRBV6-5 and TRBJ2-1; 7 positions match TRBD1. Trimming removed 8 bases from V and 3 bases from J; junction bases left unmatched: 4. The CDR3 contains 13 residues. Germline V gives CDR1 MNHEY, CDR2 SVGAGI. The CDR3 sequence is CASGQGDYNEQFF. Here the CDR3 DNA reads TGTGCCAGCGGGCAGGGGGACTACAATGAGCAGTTCTTC.

CDR3 DNA: TGTGCCAGCAGCGTAGGGTGGGGAGGAACCCAGTACTTC. This translates into CASSVGWGGTQYF. The chain employs TRBV9 and TRBJ2-5; D might be TRBD2 (6 bases). Trimming pared 0 bases from V and 8 bases from J, leaving 11 bases between. CDR3 length: 13 residues. Germline-derived CDR1 and CDR2 are SGDLS and YYNGEE.

The V call is TRBV7-9, the J call TRBJ1-1; D perhaps matches TRBD1 (5 bases). Germline assignment: CDR1 SEHNR and CDR2 FQNEAQ (reference sequence). This CDR3 spans 14 amino acids. V was clipped by 0 bases and J by 4 bases, with 9 bases between them. The CDR3 coding sequence is TGTGCCAGCAGCTTAGCGCCCGGGGGCACTGAAGCTTTCTTT. Protein product: CASSLAPGGTEAFF.

The rearrangement joins TRBV5-1 to TRBJ2-3; 7 bases match TRBD1. V lost 4 bases and J lost 3; bases outside the gene matches: 17. Per the germline V gene, CDR1 is SGHRS and CDR2 is YFSETQ. The CDR3 contains 18 residues. This chain's CDR3 is CASSTRDSPLKLTDTQYF. The CDR3 DNA sequence: TGCGCCAGCAGCACCCGGGACAGCCCCCTAAAGTTGACAGATACGCAGTATTTT. Full variable domain (remainder filled in from reference TRBV5-1 and TRBJ2-3): KAGVTQTPRYLIKTRGQQVTLSCSPISGHRSVSWYQQTPGQGLQFLFEYFSETQRNKGNFPGRFSGRQFSNSRSEMNVSTLELGDSALYLCASSTRDSPLKLTDTQYFGPGTRLTVL.

The chain is built from TRBV19 and TRBJ2-7, with 9 bases lining up with TRBD2. This CDR3 has 16 amino acids. V dropped 3 bases and J dropped 3; count of bases not matched to a gene: 9. Germline assignment: CDR1 LNHDA and CDR2 SQIVND (reference sequence). Written as DNA, the CDR3 is TGTGCCAGTAGTATGGCTAGCGGGACCCTAATCTACGAGCAGTACTTC. This sequence encodes CASSMASGTLIYEQYF.

The chain combines TRBV6-6 with TRBJ1-2; TRBD1 matches 8 bases. The CDR3 totals 15 residues. Germline values: CDR1 MNHNY, CDR2 SVGAGI (reference sequence). Losses at the gene ends were 2 bases for V and 3 bases for J; bases not matched to a gene: 5. The CDR3 region has the DNA TGTGCCAGCAGTTACCCGACAGGGGCGGACTATGGCTACACCTTC. This gives the protein CASSYPTGADYGYTF.

The genes are TRBV7-2 and TRBJ2-5; 8 bases agree with TRBD2. The CDR3 has 16 amino acids. Looked up from germline, CDR1 is SGHTA and CDR2 is FQGNSA. Trimming took 5 bases from V and 2 from J; bases not matched to a gene: 10. In nucleotides, the CDR3 is TGTGCCAGCAGCCCGAGAAGGCGGGAGGCACAAGAGACCCAGTACTTC. It is translated as CASSPRRREAQETQYF.